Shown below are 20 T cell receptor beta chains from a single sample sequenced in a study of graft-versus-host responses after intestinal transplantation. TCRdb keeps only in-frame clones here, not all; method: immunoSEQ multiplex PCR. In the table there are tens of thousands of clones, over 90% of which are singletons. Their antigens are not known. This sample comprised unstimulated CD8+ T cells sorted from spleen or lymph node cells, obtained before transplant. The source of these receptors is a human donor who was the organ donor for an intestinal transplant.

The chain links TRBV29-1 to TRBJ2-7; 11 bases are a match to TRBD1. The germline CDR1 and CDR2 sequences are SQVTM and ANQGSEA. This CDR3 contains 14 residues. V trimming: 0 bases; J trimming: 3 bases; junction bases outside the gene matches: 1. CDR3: CSVEEGTGGYEQYF. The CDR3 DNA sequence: TGCAGCGTTGAAGAAGGGACAGGGGGCTACGAGCAGTACTTC.

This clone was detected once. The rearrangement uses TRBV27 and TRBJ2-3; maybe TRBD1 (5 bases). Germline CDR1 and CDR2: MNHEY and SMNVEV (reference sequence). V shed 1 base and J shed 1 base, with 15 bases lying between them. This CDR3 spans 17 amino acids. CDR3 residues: CASSLFLEGVGTDTQYF. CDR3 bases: TGTGCCAGCAGTTTATTTTTAGAAGGGGTGGGCACAGATACGCAGTATTTT.

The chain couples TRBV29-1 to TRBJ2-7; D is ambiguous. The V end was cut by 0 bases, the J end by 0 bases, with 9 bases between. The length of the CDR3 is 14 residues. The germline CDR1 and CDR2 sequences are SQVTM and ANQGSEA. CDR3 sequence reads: CSVEDSPDSYEQYF. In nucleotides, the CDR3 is TGCAGCGTTGAAGATAGTCCGGACTCCTACGAGCAGTACTTC.

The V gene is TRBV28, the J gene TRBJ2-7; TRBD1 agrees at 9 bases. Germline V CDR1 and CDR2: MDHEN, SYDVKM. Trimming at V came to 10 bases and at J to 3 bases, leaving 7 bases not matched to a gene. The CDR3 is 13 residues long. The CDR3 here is CATSDRGLYEQYF. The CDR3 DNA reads TGTGCCACCTCGGACAGGGGTCTCTACGAGCAGTACTTC.

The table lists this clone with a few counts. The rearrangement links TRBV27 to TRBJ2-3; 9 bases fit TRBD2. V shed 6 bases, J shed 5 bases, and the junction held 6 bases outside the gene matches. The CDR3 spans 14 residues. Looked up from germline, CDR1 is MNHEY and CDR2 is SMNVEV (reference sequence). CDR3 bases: TGTGCCAGCAGGAGCGGGAGGATTGAAGATACGCAGTATTTT. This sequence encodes CASRSGRIEDTQYF.

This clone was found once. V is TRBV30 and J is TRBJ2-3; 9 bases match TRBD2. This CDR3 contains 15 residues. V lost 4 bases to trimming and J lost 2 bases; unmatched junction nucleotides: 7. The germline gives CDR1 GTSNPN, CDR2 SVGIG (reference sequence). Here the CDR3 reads CAWTSGIRSTDTQYF. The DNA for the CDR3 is TGTGCCTGGACTAGCGGGATTCGCTCCACAGATACGCAGTATTTT.

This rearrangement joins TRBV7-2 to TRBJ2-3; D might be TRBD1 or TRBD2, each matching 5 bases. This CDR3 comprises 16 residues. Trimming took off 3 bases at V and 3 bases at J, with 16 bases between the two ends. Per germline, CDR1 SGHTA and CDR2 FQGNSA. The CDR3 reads CASSLVDLGVTDTQYF. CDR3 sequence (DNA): TGTGCCAGCAGCTTGGTGGACTTAGGGGTGACAGATACGCAGTATTTT.

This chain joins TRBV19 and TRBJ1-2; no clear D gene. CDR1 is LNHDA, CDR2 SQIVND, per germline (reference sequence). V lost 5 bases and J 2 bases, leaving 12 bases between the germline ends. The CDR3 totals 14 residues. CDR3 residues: CASSPNDWNYGYTF. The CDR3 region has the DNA TGTGCCAGTAGTCCCAATGACTGGAACTATGGCTACACCTTC.

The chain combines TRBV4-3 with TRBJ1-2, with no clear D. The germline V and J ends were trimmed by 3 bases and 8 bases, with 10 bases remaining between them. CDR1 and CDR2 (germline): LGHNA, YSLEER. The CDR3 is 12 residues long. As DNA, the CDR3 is TGCGCCAGCAGCCAGGACGGTAGCGGCTACACCTTC. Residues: CASSQDGSGYTF.

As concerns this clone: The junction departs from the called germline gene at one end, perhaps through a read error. The CDR3 region is CAPPEQYF. Here the CDR3 DNA reads TGCGCCCCTCCCGAGCAGTACTTC. The rearrangement joins TRBV25-1 to TRBJ2-7; no clear D gene. CDR1 MGHDK and CDR2 SYGVNS come from the germline V gene. The CDR3 sequence is 8 residues long.

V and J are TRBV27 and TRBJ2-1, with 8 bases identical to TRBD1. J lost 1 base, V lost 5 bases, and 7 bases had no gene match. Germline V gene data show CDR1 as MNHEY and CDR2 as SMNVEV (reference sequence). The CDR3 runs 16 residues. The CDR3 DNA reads TGTGCCAGCAGTCCCTACCAGGGGGCATCCTACAATGAGCAGTTCTTC. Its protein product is CASSPYQGASYNEQFF.

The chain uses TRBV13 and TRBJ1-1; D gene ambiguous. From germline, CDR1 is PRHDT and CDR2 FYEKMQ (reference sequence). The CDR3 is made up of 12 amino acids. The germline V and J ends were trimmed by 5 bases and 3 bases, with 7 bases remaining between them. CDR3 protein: CASSRRDTEAFF. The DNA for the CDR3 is TGTGCCAGCAGCCGTAGGGACACTGAAGCTTTCTTT.

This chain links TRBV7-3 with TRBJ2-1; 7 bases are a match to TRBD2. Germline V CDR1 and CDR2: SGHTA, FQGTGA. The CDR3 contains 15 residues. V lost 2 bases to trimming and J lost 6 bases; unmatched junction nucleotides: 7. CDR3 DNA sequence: TGTGCCAGCAGCTTATTCCGCGGGAGAGGCAATGAGCAGTTCTTC. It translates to CASSLFRGRGNEQFF.

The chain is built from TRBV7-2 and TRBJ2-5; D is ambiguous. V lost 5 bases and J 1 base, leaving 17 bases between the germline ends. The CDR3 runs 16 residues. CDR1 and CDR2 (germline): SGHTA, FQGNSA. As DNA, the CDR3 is TGTGCCAGCAGCCCCCCAGGAGCCCAGCCCCAAGAGACCCAGTACTTC. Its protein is CASSPPGAQPQETQYF.

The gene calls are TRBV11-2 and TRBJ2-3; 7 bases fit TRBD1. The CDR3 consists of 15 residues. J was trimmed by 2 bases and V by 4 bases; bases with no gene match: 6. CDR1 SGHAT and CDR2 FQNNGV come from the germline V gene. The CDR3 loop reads CASSYRDRYTDTQYF. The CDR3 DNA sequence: TGTGCCAGCAGCTACCGGGACAGATACACAGATACGCAGTATTTT.

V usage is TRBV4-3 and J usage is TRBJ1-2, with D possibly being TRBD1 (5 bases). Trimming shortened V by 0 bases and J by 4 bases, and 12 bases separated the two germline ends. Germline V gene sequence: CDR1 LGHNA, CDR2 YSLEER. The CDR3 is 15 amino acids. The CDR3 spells CASSQDFRDLYGYTF. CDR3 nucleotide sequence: TGCGCCAGCAGCCAAGATTTCAGGGACCTCTATGGCTACACCTTC.

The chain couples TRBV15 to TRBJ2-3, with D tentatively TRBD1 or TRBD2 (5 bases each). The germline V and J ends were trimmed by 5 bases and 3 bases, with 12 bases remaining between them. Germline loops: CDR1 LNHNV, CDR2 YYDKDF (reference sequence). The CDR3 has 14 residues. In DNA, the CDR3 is TGTGCCACCAGCCCGATTTGGGGGACAGATACGCAGTATTTT. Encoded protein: CATSPIWGTDTQYF.

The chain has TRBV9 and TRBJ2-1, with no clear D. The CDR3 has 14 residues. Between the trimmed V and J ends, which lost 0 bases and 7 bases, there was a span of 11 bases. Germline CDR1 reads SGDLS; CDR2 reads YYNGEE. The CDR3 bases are TGTGCCAGCAGCGTAGGTCAGAGTTGGAATGAGCAGTTCTTC. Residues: CASSVGQSWNEQFF.

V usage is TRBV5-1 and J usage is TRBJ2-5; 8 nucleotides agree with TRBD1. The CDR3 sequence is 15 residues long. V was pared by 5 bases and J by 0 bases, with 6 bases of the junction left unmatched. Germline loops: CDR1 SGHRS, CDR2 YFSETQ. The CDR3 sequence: CASRGEGQDQETQYF. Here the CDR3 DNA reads TGCGCCAGCAGGGGAGAGGGACAGGACCAAGAGACCCAGTACTTC.

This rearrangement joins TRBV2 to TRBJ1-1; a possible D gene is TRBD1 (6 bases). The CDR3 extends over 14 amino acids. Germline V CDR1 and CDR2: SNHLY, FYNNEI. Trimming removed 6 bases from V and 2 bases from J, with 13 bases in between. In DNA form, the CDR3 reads TGTGCCAGCAGCCACGGACAGTATAACACTGAAGCTTTCTTT. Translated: CASSHGQYNTEAFF.